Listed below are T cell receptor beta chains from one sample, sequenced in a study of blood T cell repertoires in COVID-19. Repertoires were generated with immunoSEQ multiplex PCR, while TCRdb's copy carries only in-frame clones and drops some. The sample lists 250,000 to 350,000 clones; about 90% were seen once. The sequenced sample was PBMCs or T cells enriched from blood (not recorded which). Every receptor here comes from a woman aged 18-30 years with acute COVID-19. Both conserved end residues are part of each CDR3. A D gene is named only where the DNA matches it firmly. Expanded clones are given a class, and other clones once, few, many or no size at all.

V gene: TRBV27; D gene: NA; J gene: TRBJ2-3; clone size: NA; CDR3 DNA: TGTGCCAGCCTAACTCCGGGAGATACGCAGTATTTT; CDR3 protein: CASLTPGDTQYF
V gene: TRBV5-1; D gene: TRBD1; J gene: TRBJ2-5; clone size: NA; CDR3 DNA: TGCGCCAGCAGCCTTACCGGGACAGAAGAGACCCAGTACTTC; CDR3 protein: CASSLTGTEETQYF
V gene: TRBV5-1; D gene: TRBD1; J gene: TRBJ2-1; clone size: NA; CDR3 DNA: TGCGCCAGCAGGATCGACGGGACAGGGGGCAATGAGCAGTTCTTC; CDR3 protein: CASRIDGTGGNEQFF
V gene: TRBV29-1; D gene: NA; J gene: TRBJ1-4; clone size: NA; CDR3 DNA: TGCAGCGTTGATACAGGACACTCTAATGAAAAACTGTTTTTT; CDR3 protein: CSVDTGHSNEKLFF
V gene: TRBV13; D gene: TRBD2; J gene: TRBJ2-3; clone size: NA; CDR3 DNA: TGTGCCAGCAGCTGGGGAGGGAGGGAGAGCACAGATACGCAGTATTTT; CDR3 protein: CASSWGGRESTDTQYF
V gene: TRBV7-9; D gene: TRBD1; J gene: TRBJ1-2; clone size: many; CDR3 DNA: TGTGCCAGCAGCCGGACAGGGGAGGCTGGCTACACCTTC; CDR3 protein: CASSRTGEAGYTF
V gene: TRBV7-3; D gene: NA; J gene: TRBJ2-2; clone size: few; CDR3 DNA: TGTGCCAGCAGCCTTGGGGGCGGACTCACCGGGGAGCTGTTTTTT; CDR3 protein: CASSLGGGLTGELFF
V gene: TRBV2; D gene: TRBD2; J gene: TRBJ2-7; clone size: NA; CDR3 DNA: TGTGCCACCCGGGGGACTAGCCCGTACGAGCAGTACTTC; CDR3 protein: CATRGTSPYEQYF
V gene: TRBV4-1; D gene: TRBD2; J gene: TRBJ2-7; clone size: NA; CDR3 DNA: TGCGCCAGCAGCCAAGATCAGGGAGGGGAGATTGGAAACGAGCAGTACTTC; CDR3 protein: CASSQDQGGEIGNEQYF
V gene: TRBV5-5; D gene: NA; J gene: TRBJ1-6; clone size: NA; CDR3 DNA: TGTGCCAGCAGCTATGAGCTTAGACTCGATACTACCCTCCACTTT; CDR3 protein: CASSYELRLDTTLHF
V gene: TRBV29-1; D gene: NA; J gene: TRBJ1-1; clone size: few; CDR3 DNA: TGCAGCGTTAAACCCGGTTTCATCACTGAAGCTTTCTTT; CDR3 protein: CSVKPGFITEAFF
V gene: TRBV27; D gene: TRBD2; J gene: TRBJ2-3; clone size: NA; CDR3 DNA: TGTGCCAGCAGTTTATACGGGGGGAGCCTCACAGATACGCAGTATTTT; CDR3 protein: CASSLYGGSLTDTQYF
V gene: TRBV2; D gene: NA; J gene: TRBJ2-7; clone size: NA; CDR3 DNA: TGTGCCAAGTCCGGGACTCCGACATCCGAGCAGTACTTC; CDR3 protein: CAKSGTPTSEQYF
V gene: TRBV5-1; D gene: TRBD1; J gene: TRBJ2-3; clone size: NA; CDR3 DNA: TGCGCCAGCAGCTTGTTAGCCACAGGGGCAGGGACAGATACGCAGTATTTT; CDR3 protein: CASSLLATGAGTDTQYF
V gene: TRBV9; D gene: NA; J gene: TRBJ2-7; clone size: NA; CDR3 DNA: TGTGCCAGCAGCGTAGGTTCCGGATGGAGCTCCTACGAGCAGTACTTC; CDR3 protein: CASSVGSGWSSYEQYF
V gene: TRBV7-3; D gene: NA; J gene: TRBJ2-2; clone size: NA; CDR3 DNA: TGTGCCAGCAGCTTTTCCTCGGGAGATAACACCGGGGAGCTGTTTTTT; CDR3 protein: CASSFSSGDNTGELFF
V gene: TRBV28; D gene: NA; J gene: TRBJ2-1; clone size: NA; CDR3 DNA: TGTGCCAGCAGACCAGGCAGCTCCTACAATGAGCAGTTCTTC; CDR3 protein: CASRPGSSYNEQFF
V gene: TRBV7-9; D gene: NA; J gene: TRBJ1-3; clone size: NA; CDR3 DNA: TGTGCCAGCAGCCCCCCGGGAATCGCTGGAAACACCATATATTTT; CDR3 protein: CASSPPGIAGNTIYF
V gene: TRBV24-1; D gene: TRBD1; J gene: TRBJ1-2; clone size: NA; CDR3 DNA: TGTGCCACCAGTGACCCCCTGGACAGGGACTATGGCTACACCTTC; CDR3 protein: CATSDPLDRDYGYTF
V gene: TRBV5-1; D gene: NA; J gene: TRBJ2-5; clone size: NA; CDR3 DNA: TGCGCCAGCAGCTGGAGACAGCAAGAGACCCAGTACTTC; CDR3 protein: CASSWRQQETQYF
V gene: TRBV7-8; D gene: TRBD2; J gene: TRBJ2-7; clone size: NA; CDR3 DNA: TGTGCCAGCAGCCCACTAGCGGGAGGGGGAGTCTACGAGCAGTACTTC; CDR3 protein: CASSPLAGGGVYEQYF
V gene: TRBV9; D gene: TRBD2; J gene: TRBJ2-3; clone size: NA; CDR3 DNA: TGTGCCAGCAGCGTGGGGGGACTAGCGAGCGCAGATACGCAGTATTTT; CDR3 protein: CASSVGGLASADTQYF
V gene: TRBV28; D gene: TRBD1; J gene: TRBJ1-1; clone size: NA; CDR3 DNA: TGTGCCAGCAGTTTACCGGACAGGGGATACACTGAAGCTTTCTTT; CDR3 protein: CASSLPDRGYTEAFF
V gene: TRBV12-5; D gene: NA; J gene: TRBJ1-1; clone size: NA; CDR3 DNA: TGTGCTAGTGGTTTGACCCAAACAGGGTTGGATACTGAAGCTTTCTTT; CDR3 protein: CASGLTQTGLDTEAFF
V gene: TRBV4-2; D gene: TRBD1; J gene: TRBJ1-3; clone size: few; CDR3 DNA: TGTGCCAGCAGCCAAGGGACAGGGGGCACGGCACTTGGAAACACCATATATTTT; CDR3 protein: CASSQGTGGTALGNTIYF
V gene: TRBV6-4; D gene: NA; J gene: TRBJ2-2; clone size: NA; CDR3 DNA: TGTGCCAGCAGTTTCGACAGAAACACCGGGGAGCTGTTTTTT; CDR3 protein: CASSFDRNTGELFF
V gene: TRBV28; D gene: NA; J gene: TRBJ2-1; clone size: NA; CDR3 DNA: TGTGCCAGCAGTTTAGCAGAATACAATGAGCAGTTCTTC; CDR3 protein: CASSLAEYNEQFF
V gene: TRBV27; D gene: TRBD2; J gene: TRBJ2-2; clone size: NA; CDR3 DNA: TGTGCCAGCAGAGCGACTAGCGGGAGGGGAACCGGGGAGCTGTTTTTT; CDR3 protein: CASRATSGRGTGELFF
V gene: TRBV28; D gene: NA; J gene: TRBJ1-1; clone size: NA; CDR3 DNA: TGTGCCAGCAGTCCCCGCCGGGGGGCGAGCACTGAAGCTTTCTTT; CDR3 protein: CASSPRRGASTEAFF
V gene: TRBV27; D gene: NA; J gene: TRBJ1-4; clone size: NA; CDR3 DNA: TGTGCCAGCAGTTTGTACAGTCCAACTAATGAAAAACTGTTTTTT; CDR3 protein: CASSLYSPTNEKLFF
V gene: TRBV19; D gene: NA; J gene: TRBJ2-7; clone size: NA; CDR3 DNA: TGTGCCAGTAGTATATGGGCAGGGGTAGACGAGCAGTACTTC; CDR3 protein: CASSIWAGVDEQYF
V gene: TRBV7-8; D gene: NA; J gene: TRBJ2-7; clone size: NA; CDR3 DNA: TGTGCCAGCAGCAGCAACAGGTACCCCCACGAGCAGTACTTC; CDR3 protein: CASSSNRYPHEQYF
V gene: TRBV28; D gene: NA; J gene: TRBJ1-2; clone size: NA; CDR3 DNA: TGTGCCACGAAAGTGGGACAAAACTATGGCTACACCTTC; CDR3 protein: CATKVGQNYGYTF
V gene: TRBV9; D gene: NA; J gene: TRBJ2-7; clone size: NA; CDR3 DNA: TGTGCCAGCAGCGTAGAGGGAGATTCTACCTACGAGCAGTACTTC; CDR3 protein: CASSVEGDSTYEQYF
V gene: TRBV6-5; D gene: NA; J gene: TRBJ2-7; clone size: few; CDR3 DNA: TGTGCCAGCAGCCCCAGGTGGGAGGGGGCCTACGAGCAGTACTTC; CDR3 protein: CASSPRWEGAYEQYF
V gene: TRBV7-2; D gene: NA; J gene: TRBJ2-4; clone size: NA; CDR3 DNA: TGTGCCAGCAGCGGGAGGAGCGGCCCGGTGGGAGCCAAAAACATTCAGTACTTC; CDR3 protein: CASSGRSGPVGAKNIQYF
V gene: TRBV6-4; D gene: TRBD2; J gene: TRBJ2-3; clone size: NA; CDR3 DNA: TGTGCCAGCAAAGCAGTGGCGGGAGTGGGAGATACGCAGTATTTT; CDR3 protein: CASKAVAGVGDTQYF
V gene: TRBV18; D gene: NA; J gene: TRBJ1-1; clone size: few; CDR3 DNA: TGTGCCAGCTCACCACCGAAGGGGTTAATGTGGGTAAGCGACACTGAAGCTTTCTTT; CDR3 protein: CASSPPKGLMWVSDTEAFF